A selection of T cell receptor beta chains follows, all from one sample in a study of T cell changes during pregnancy in multiple sclerosis. The protocol was immunoSEQ multiplex PCR, while the TCRdb copy is restricted to in-frame clones and leaves out a portion. The sample holds 80,000 to 130,000 clones, almost 95% seen once. Sequencing was performed on peripheral blood, taken before pregnancy. The receptor set was obtained from a female donor with multiple sclerosis, enrolled in a pregnancy study. CDR3s include the opening cysteine and the closing phenylalanine or tryptophan. Fields, in order: J gene, clone size, D gene, V gene, CDR3 protein, CDR3 DNA. A D gene is named only where the DNA matches it firmly. Clone size appears in some rows only: once, few, many, or a class for an expanded clone.

TRBJ1-1,.,.,TRBV30,CAWTQGWGTEAFF,TGTGCCTGGACGCAGGGATGGGGCACTGAAGCTTTCTTT
TRBJ2-7,.,TRBD2,TRBV9,CASSVGRGSYEQYF,TGTGCCAGCAGCGTAGGGCGGGGGTCCTACGAGCAGTACTTC
TRBJ1-2,once,TRBD1,TRBV19,CASSTLGTGGYGYTF,TGTGCCAGTTCAACCCTGGGGACAGGGGGCTATGGCTACACCTTC
TRBJ2-3,.,.,TRBV30,CAWSVVGGGTDTQYF,TGTGCCTGGAGTGTAGTGGGAGGCGGAACAGATACGCAGTATTTT
TRBJ2-5,.,.,TRBV7-9,CASSFSGTQETQYF,TGTGCCAGCAGCTTTAGCGGTACGCAAGAGACCCAGTACTTC
TRBJ2-1,.,.,TRBV5-1,CASSFGEAYNEQFF,TGCGCCAGCAGCTTTGGAGAGGCCTACAATGAGCAGTTCTTC
TRBJ2-7,.,.,TRBV7-8,CASSFSRSSYEQYF,TGTGCCAGCAGCTTTTCACGGAGCTCCTACGAGCAGTACTTC
TRBJ2-2,.,TRBD2,TRBV18,CASSQNRLAGTGELFF,TGTGCCAGCTCACAGAATCGACTAGCGGGAACCGGGGAGCTGTTTTTT
TRBJ2-2,.,.,TRBV10-3,CATRRPTNTGELFF,TGTGCCACCCGGAGACCGACGAACACCGGGGAGCTGTTTTTT
TRBJ2-1,.,.,TRBV21-1,CASSKVIGLPYNEQFF,TGTGCCAGCAGCAAAGTAATCGGACTGCCTTACAATGAGCAGTTCTTC
TRBJ2-3,.,.,TRBV27,CASRGTVSTDTQYF,TGTGCCAGCAGGGGCACGGTGAGCACAGATACGCAGTATTTT
TRBJ1-3,.,.,TRBV23-1,CARGRGAGNTIYF,TGCGCCCGAGGGCGGGGCGCTGGAAACACCATATATTTT
TRBJ1-1,.,.,TRBV5-1,CASRGGTMNTEAFF,TGCGCCAGCAGGGGGGGAACCATGAACACTGAAGCTTTCTTT
TRBJ2-7,.,.,TRBV15,CATSREGASESYEQYF,TGTGCCACCAGCAGAGAGGGCGCTAGCGAATCCTACGAGCAGTACTTC
TRBJ2-1,.,.,TRBV11-1,CASSSKYNEQFF,TGTGCCAGCAGCTCTAAGTACAATGAGCAGTTCTTC
TRBJ2-1,once,.,TRBV28,CASSSLPIASPEHNEQFF,TGTGCCAGCAGTTCCCTCCCCATAGCTAGCCCAGAACACAATGAGCAGTTCTTC
TRBJ2-2,.,.,TRBV28,CASSPITGFTGELFF,TGTGCCAGCAGCCCAATAACAGGGTTTACCGGGGAGCTGTTTTTT
TRBJ2-7,.,.,TRBV6-1,CASSEAAGALTKQYF,TGTGCCAGCAGTGAAGCGGCAGGGGCACTTACGAAGCAGTACTTC
TRBJ2-1,.,TRBD1,TRBV7-9,CASSLRDRGHNEQFF,TGTGCCAGCAGCCTCCGGGACAGGGGACATAATGAGCAGTTCTTC
TRBJ1-2,.,.,TRBV6-1,CASSDRGTSYGYTF,TGTGCCAGCAGTGACAGGGGTACTAGCTATGGCTACACCTTC
TRBJ1-2,.,.,TRBV7-9,CASSLKGSGKGYTF,TGTGCCAGCAGCTTAAAGGGTAGCGGTAAGGGCTACACCTTC
TRBJ2-4,.,TRBD2,TRBV28,CASSLLAGGNIQYF,TGTGCCAGCAGTTTACTAGCGGGAGGCAACATTCAGTACTTC
TRBJ1-5,.,.,TRBV6-1,CASSEVGGLGYSNQPQHF,TGTGCCAGCAGTGAAGTGGGAGGGCTTGGATATAGCAATCAGCCCCAGCATTTT
TRBJ2-2,.,.,TRBV19,CASSNTGMTGELFF,TGTGCCAGTAGTAATACAGGAATGACCGGGGAGCTGTTTTTT
TRBJ2-1,.,TRBD1,TRBV25-1,CASSEFRQGISAYNEQFF,TGTGCCAGCAGTGAATTTCGACAGGGGATTTCAGCCTACAATGAGCAGTTCTTC
TRBJ2-3,.,.,TRBV19,CASSIDSGDTQYF,TGTGCCAGTAGTATAGACTCCGGGGATACGCAGTATTTT
TRBJ2-7,.,TRBD2,TRBV5-1,CASRAGLADSYEQYF,TGCGCCAGCAGAGCGGGACTAGCGGATTCCTACGAGCAGTACTTC
TRBJ2-1,.,.,TRBV5-1,CASSLVVNEQFF,TGCGCCAGCAGCTTGGTAGTCAATGAGCAGTTCTTC
TRBJ2-5,.,TRBD2,TRBV4-1,CASSQGLASETQYF,TGCGCCAGCAGCCAGGGACTAGCTTCCGAGACCCAGTACTTC
TRBJ1-4,.,TRBD1,TRBV7-9,CASSSSRGTGTNEKLFF,TGTGCCAGCAGCTCCAGCCGTGGGACAGGTACTAATGAAAAACTGTTTTTT
TRBJ2-2,.,.,TRBV6-5,CASSYKREGELFF,TGTGCCAGCAGTTACAAACGGGAGGGGGAGCTGTTTTTT
TRBJ1-5,.,.,TRBV28,CASRVGVQPQHF,TGTGCCAGCAGGGTCGGTGTTCAGCCCCAGCATTTT
TRBJ2-2,once,TRBD1,TRBV2,CASSEGQGDTGELFF,TGTGCCAGCAGTGAAGGGCAGGGGGACACCGGGGAGCTGTTTTTT
TRBJ1-1,.,.,TRBV6-5,CASRGIGEAFF,TGTGCCAGCCGAGGGATTGGAGAAGCTTTCTTT
TRBJ2-5,.,.,TRBV30,CAWSVQVETQYF,TGTGCCTGGAGTGTACAGGTAGAGACCCAGTACTTC
TRBJ2-7,.,.,TRBV5-1,CASSLGRGLGYEQYF,TGCGCCAGCAGCTTGGGTAGGGGGTTAGGCTACGAGCAGTACTTC
TRBJ2-7,.,TRBD2,TRBV11-2,CASSLDGASGRF,TGTGCCAGCAGCTTAGATGGGGCTAGCGGGAGGTTC
TRBJ1-4,.,TRBD1,TRBV7-9,CASSETGGTNEKLFF,TGTGCCAGCAGCGAAACAGGGGGAACTAATGAAAAACTGTTTTTT
TRBJ1-1,.,.,TRBV6-4,CASSASLQSRAFF,TGTGCCAGCAGCGCCTCCCTACAGTCCCGAGCTTTCTTT
TRBJ1-5,.,.,TRBV27,CASKKGGRGNQPQHF,TGTGCCAGCAAAAAAGGGGGAAGGGGCAATCAGCCCCAGCATTTT
TRBJ1-1,.,.,TRBV18,CASSPREGRTEAFF,TGTGCCAGCTCGCCCAGGGAGGGTCGCACTGAAGCTTTCTTT
TRBJ1-1,.,TRBD1,TRBV15,CATPSPTQGAKNTEAFF,TGTGCCACCCCCTCCCCCACACAGGGGGCTAAGAACACTGAAGCTTTCTTT
TRBJ2-7,once,.,TRBV6-5,CASSSSSRSLYEQYF,TGTGCCAGCTCTTCATCTTCCCGTAGCCTGTACGAGCAGTACTTC
TRBJ1-1,.,.,TRBV30,CAWSVTFGNTEAFF,TGTGCCTGGAGTGTAACGTTCGGGAACACTGAAGCTTTCTTT
TRBJ1-2,once,.,TRBV30,CAWVGIRSGYTF,TGTGCCTGGGTAGGAATCCGGAGCGGCTACACCTTC
TRBJ2-3,.,TRBD2,TRBV5-4,CASSRLAEKGTDTQYF,TGTGCCAGCAGTCGACTAGCGGAGAAGGGCACAGATACGCAGTATTTT
TRBJ2-1,.,.,TRBV4-1,CASSHPLDEQFF,TGCGCCAGCAGCCACCCTCTTGATGAGCAGTTCTTC
TRBJ2-7,.,TRBD1,TRBV7-9,CASSPTRQGSYEQYF,TGTGCCAGCAGCCCCACCCGACAGGGGTCCTACGAGCAGTACTTC
TRBJ2-2,.,TRBD2,TRBV29-1,CSVEGMTSGVKSGELFF,TGCAGCGTTGAAGGCATGACTAGCGGGGTGAAGTCCGGGGAGCTGTTTTTT
TRBJ2-7,.,.,TRBV2,CASRETGTNTYEQYF,TGTGCCAGCAGGGAAACCGGGACAAATACCTACGAGCAGTACTTC
TRBJ2-7,.,TRBD1,TRBV13,CASSEQGQGAYEQYF,TGTGCCAGCAGCGAACAGGGACAGGGGGCGTACGAGCAGTACTTC
TRBJ2-3,.,TRBD2,TRBV27,CASSLSPGGGTDTQYF,TGTGCCAGCAGTTTGTCCCCGGGGGGAGGCACAGATACGCAGTATTTT